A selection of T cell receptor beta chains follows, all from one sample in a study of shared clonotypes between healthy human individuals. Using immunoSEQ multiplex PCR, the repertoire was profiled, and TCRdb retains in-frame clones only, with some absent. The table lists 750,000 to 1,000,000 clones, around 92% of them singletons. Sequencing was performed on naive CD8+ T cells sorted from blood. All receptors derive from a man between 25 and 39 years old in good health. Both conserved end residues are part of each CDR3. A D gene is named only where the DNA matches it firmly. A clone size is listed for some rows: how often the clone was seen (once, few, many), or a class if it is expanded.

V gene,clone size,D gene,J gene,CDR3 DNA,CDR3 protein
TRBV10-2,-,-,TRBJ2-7,TGCGCCAGCAGTGCGGGCACAGAGCAGTACTTC,CASSAGTEQYF
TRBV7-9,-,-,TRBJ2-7,TGTGCCAGCAGCTTAGTCTCCGGCGGGTACGAGCAGTACTTC,CASSLVSGGYEQYF
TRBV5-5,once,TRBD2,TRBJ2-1,TGTGCCAGCAGCTTGGCTAGCGGGAGTATCCCTAGGGGCAATGAGCAGTTCTTC,CASSLASGSIPRGNEQFF
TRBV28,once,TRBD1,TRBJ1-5,TGTGCCAGCAGAGAGACAGGGGGCTTCAATCAGCCCCAGCATTTT,CASRETGGFNQPQHF
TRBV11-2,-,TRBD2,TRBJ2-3,TGTGCCAGCAGCGGCTGGGCTAGCGGGACCTCAGATACGCAGTATTTT,CASSGWASGTSDTQYF
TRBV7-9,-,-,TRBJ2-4,TGTGCCAGCAGCCCGGGGTCCCCTGTAGCCAAAAACATTCAGTACTTC,CASSPGSPVAKNIQYF
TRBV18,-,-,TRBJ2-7,TGTGCCAGCTCACGAAGGGTTCACGAGCAGTACTTC,CASSRRVHEQYF
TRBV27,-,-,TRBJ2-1,TGTGCCAGCAGTTGGACCTTTTACAATGAGCAGTTCTTC,CASSWTFYNEQFF
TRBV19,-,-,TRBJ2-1,TGTGCCAGTAGCCAAAGGCCGACTAGATTCCACAATGAGCAGTTCTTC,CASSQRPTRFHNEQFF
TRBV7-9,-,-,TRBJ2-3,TGTGCCAGCAGCTTGGGCGGGAAAGGAACAGATACGCAGTATTTT,CASSLGGKGTDTQYF
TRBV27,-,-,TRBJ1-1,TGTGCCAGCAGTTTAACAGGAAGAATGAACACTGAAGCTTTCTTT,CASSLTGRMNTEAFF
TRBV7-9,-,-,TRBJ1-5,TGTGCCAGCAGCTTAGTTGTATCGGATTATAGCGATCAGCCCCAGCATTTT,CASSLVVSDYSDQPQHF
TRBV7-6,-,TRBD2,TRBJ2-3,TGTGCCAGCAGCTGGGTGGCGGGACTAGCGCCAGATACGCAGTATTTT,CASSWVAGLAPDTQYF
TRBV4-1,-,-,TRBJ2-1,TGCGCCAGCAGCCAACTACATACGATCTCCTACAATGAGCAGTTCTTC,CASSQLHTISYNEQFF
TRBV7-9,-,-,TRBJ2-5,TGTGCCAGCAGCCCAGTTGATAGGACCCAAGAGACCCAGTACTTC,CASSPVDRTQETQYF
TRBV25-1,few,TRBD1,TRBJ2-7,TGTGCCAGCACCCCCGGGACAGGGAACGAGCAGTACTTC,CASTPGTGNEQYF
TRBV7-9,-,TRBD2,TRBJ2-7,TGTGCCAGCAGCTTAGTTGGACTAGCGCACTACGAGCAGTACTTC,CASSLVGLAHYEQYF
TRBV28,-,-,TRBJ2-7,TGTGCCAGCAGCCGACCTGGGGAGGTCGGACGTTACGAGCAGTACTTC,CASSRPGEVGRYEQYF
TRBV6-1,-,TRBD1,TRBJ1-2,TGTGCCGGGTTTTCGACAGGGGGCGTCTATGGCTACACCTTC,CAGFSTGGVYGYTF
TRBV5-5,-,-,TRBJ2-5,TGTGCCAGCAGCCCTGAAAACCAAGAGACCCAGTACTTC,CASSPENQETQYF
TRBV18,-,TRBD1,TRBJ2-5,TGTGCCAGCTCACGCGGACAGGCGACACAAGAGACCCAGTACTTC,CASSRGQATQETQYF
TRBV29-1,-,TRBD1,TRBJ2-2,TGCAGCGGCCGTGGACAGGGGGGGGAGCTGTTTTTT,CSGRGQGGELFF
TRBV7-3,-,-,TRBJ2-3,TGTGCCAGCAGCAGGGCGAGAGATACGCAGTATTTT,CASSRARDTQYF
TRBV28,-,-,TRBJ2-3,TGTGCCAGCAGCTTCGGTGGAGGTACGCAGTATTTT,CASSFGGGTQYF
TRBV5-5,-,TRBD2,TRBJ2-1,TGTGCCAGCAGCTTTGTTCCCGGGACTAGCGCAAATAATGAGCAGTTCTTC,CASSFVPGTSANNEQFF
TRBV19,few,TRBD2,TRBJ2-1,TGTGCCAGTAGTATTGTTGGCGGGAGGGACAATGAGCAGTTCTTC,CASSIVGGRDNEQFF
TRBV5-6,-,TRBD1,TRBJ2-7,TGTGCCAGCAGCCCGGACAGGGGGCGCGGCTACGAGCAGTACTTC,CASSPDRGRGYEQYF
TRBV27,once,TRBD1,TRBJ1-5,TGTGCCAGCAGTTTAGGTGGACAGGTCAATCAGCCCCAGCATTTT,CASSLGGQVNQPQHF
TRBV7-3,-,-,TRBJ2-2,TGTGCCAGCAGCTTAGAGAACACCGGGGAGCTGTTTTTT,CASSLENTGELFF
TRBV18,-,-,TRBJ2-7,TGTGCCAGCTCACCAGACAGCTACGAGCAGTACTTC,CASSPDSYEQYF
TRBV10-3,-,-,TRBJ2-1,TGTGCCATCAGCCGGGTTGAGGCGATCAATGAGCAGTTCTTC,CAISRVEAINEQFF
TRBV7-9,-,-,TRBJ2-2,TGTGCCAGCAGAATAGTGGGTGTCCGTCCCGGGGAGCTGTTTTTT,CASRIVGVRPGELFF
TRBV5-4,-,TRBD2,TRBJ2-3,TGTGCCAGCAGCTTGAGTAGCGGGTACACCACAGATACGCAGTATTTT,CASSLSSGYTTDTQYF
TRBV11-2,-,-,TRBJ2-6,TGTGCCAGCAGGGGATTCCCTGGGGCCAACGTCCTGACTTTC,CASRGFPGANVLTF
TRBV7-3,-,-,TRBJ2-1,TGTGCCAGCAGCTTATCGAGCAACAATGAGCAGTTCTTC,CASSLSSNNEQFF
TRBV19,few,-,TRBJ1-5,TGTGCCAGTAGTATCCGGCTCAGTCAGCCCCAGCATTTT,CASSIRLSQPQHF
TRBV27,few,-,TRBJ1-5,TGTGCCAGCAGTTTAAGGGGAGTGGGCAATCAGCCCCAGCATTTT,CASSLRGVGNQPQHF
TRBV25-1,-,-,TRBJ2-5,TGTGCCAGCAGTCTCCAGGGGTACCAAGAGACCCAGTACTTC,CASSLQGYQETQYF
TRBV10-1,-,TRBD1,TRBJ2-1,TGCGCCAGCAGCCCGACTGGGACAGGGGATGATGAGCAGTTCTTC,CASSPTGTGDDEQFF
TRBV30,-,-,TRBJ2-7,TGTGCCTGGAGAGGAGGGGTTACAAGCTCCTACGAGCAGTACTTC,CAWRGGVTSSYEQYF